Following are 32 T cell receptor beta chains from one sample sequenced in a study of cytomegalovirus exposure and HLA in healthy donors (dated by TCRdb to 2016 to 2017). Receptors were amplified or captured by the immunoSEQ multiplex PCR assay. TCRdb took this table from immuneACCESS and kept in-frame rearrangements with V and J called. Such tables lack part of the clones; where checked against another copy, unresolved V genes explain under half of the gap, and the rest is unexplained. A total of fewer than 400,000 clones appear in this sample, approximately 91% of them only once. The ten largest clones capture around 0.91% of the sample. The sequencing sample was made of PBMCs. Every receptor here comes from a young man in good health and CMV-seronegative.

The genes are TRBV11-2 and TRBJ1-1; 7 bases are shared with TRBD1. With V trimmed by 5 bases and J by 0 bases, 6 bases remained unmatched. The CDR3 loop spans 15 amino acids. Germline values: CDR1 SGHAT, CDR2 FQNNGV. This CDR3 is CASSLPTGMNTEAFF. The CDR3 bases are TGTGCCAGCAGCCTACCGACAGGGATGAACACTGAAGCTTTCTTT.

The chain combines TRBV18 with TRBJ1-6; D possibly corresponds to TRBD1 (5 bases). Germline V CDR1 and CDR2: KGHSH, LQKENI. The CDR3 is made up of 13 amino acids. V lost 2 bases, J lost 8 bases, and 7 bases lay in between. The CDR3 nucleotides are TGTGCCAGCTCACCAGGGGCGGATTCACCCCTCCACTTT. Amino acids: CASSPGADSPLHF.

This chain uses TRBV4-1 with TRBJ1-5, with 9 bases matching TRBD1. Germline lookup yields CDR1 MGHRA and CDR2 YSYEKL. This CDR3 comprises 16 residues. Losses at the gene ends were 2 bases for V and 6 bases for J; bases not matched to a gene: 8. The CDR3 DNA follows: TGCGCCAGCAGCCAACCGGGACAGGGTTCCAGTCAGCCCCAGCATTTT. Its protein is CASSQPGQGSSQPQHF.

The count of this clone is one. The chain couples TRBV4-1 to TRBJ2-7, with D uncertain. Germline V gene data show CDR1 as MGHRA and CDR2 as YSYEKL. The length of the CDR3 is 14 residues. The ends were cut back, 1 base at V and 3 bases at J, with 10 bases in the middle. CDR3 nucleotide sequence: TGCGCCAGCAGCCAAGCGGCGGCCAACTACGAGCAGTACTTC. As protein: CASSQAAANYEQYF.

In its sample, this clone was seen once. V usage is TRBV19 and J usage is TRBJ2-1, with D perhaps matching TRBD1 (5 bases). The CDR3 loop spans 19 amino acids. The germline gives CDR1 LNHDA, CDR2 SQIVND (reference sequence). Trimming stripped 7 bases from V and 0 bases from J, with 25 bases between. In DNA form, the CDR3 reads TGTGCCAGTACCCGGCTTGGCAGGCAGGGTCCTGGCTCCTACAATGAGCAGTTCTTC. Encoded protein: CASTRLGRQGPGSYNEQFF.

The chain links TRBV18 to TRBJ1-1, with 12 bases aligning to TRBD1. The CDR3 sequence is 16 residues long. Germline V gives CDR1 KGHSH, CDR2 LQKENI. The J segment lost 5 bases and the V segment lost 5 bases, leaving 9 bases of the junction unmatched. CDR3 sequence: CASSSGTGGSRTEAFF. In DNA form, the CDR3 reads TGTGCCAGCTCATCCGGGACAGGGGGCTCGCGGACTGAAGCTTTCTTT.

The genes are TRBV27 and TRBJ1-1, with D perhaps TRBD1 (5 bases). V was pared by 8 bases and J by 0 bases, with 16 bases between. This CDR3 region has 15 residues. The germline V gene encodes CDR1 MNHEY and CDR2 SMNVEV (reference sequence). The DNA for the CDR3 is TGTGCCAGCCTTCAGGGTTTGGGGATGAACACTGAAGCTTTCTTT. Protein: CASLQGLGMNTEAFF.

As concerns this clone: An end of the junction does not agree with germline; a read error may underlie this. This sample includes further DNA sequences coding for the same CDR3. V gene TRBV9 combines with J gene TRBJ1-4; 10 bases match TRBD1. The CDR3 extends over 13 amino acids. CDR1 SGDLS and CDR2 YYNGEE come from the germline V gene. Written as DNA, the CDR3 is TGTGCCAGTAGCGGGACAGGGGACGGAAAACTGTTTTTT. Amino acid sequence: CASSGTGDGKLFF.

The chain couples TRBV28 to TRBJ1-1; TRBD1 aligns across 8 bases. V lost 6 bases, J lost 7 bases, and 7 bases stayed unmatched. This CDR3 is 13 amino acids long. Germline assignment: CDR1 MDHEN and CDR2 SYDVKM. CDR3 loop: CASREQGVSEAFF. For the CDR3, the DNA is TGTGCCAGCAGAGAACAGGGGGTCAGTGAAGCTTTCTTT.

The chain is built from TRBV19 and TRBJ1-2; D perhaps matches TRBD1 (6 bases). Per the germline V gene, CDR1 is LNHDA and CDR2 is SQIVND (reference sequence). Deletions cut 2 bases from V and 8 bases from J, with 12 bases between. The CDR3 contains 13 residues. CDR3 nucleotide sequence: TGTGCCAGTAGTATAAACCAGGGGAGAGGCTACACCTTC. Translating it yields CASSINQGRGYTF.

The rearrangement joins TRBV5-4 to TRBJ1-2, with D possibly TRBD1 on 5 matching bases. This CDR3 comprises 14 residues. Between the trimmed V and J ends, which lost 0 bases and 5 bases, there was a span of 11 bases. Germline values: CDR1 SGHNT, CDR2 YYREEE (reference sequence). CDR3 residues: CASSLDVGLYGYTF. CDR3 in DNA: TGTGCCAGCAGCTTGGATGTGGGGCTGTATGGCTACACCTTC.

The V call is TRBV19, the J call TRBJ1-2, with D hard to call. Trimming left V 3 bases short and J 5 bases short, with 10 bases between. This CDR3 is 13 amino acids long. Germline V CDR1 and CDR2: LNHDA, SQIVND (reference sequence). CDR3 sequence: CASSISAGYGYTF. CDR3 sequence (DNA): TGTGCCAGTAGTATTTCGGCAGGATATGGCTACACCTTC.

The chain is built from TRBV11-2 and TRBJ1-1; possible D gene TRBD1, 6 bases. V lost 10 bases, J lost 2 bases, and 17 bases lay in between. Germline V lookup: CDR1 SGHAT, CDR2 FQNNGV. The CDR3 is 14 amino acids. The CDR3 DNA sequence: TGTGCCACTCGTTATGGGGGCGTTAACACTGAAGCTTTCTTT. It yields the protein CATRYGGVNTEAFF. Based on the CDR3 plus reference TRBV11-2 and TRBJ1-1, the full variable domain is EAGVAQSPRYKIIEKRQSVAFWCNPISGHATLYWYQQILGQGPKLLIQFQNNGVVDDSQLPKDRFSAERLKGVDSTLKIQPAKLEDSAVYLCATRYGGVNTEAFFGQGTRLTVV.

This sequence joins TRBV11-3 and TRBJ2-1; unclear D gene. This CDR3 is 12 amino acids long. V was cut by 5 bases and J by 9 bases, with 11 bases left in between. CDR1 is SGHNT and CDR2 is YENEEA in the germline V gene. The chain's CDR3 is CASSPNRVEQFF. The CDR3 nucleotides read TGTGCCAGCAGCCCAAATCGGGTTGAGCAGTTCTTC.

This clone has only one observation. This chain connects TRBV5-6 to TRBJ1-2; 9 positions match TRBD1. The CDR3 sequence is 13 residues long. Germline V CDR1 and CDR2: SGHDT, YYEEEE. J lost 8 bases, V lost 4 bases, and 6 bases had no gene match. CDR3: CASSADRGKGYTF. The CDR3 coding sequence is TGTGCCAGCAGCGCAGACAGGGGGAAAGGCTACACCTTC.

The chain employs TRBV9 and TRBJ2-5; 15 nucleotides line up with TRBD2. Germline CDR1 is SGDLS and CDR2 is YYNGEE. J was trimmed by 4 bases and V by 7 bases; bases with no gene match: 5. CDR3 length: 15 amino acids. The chain's CDR3 is CASSKGLAGGETQYF. The CDR3 nucleotides read TGTGCCAGCTCGAAGGGACTAGCGGGGGGAGAGACCCAGTACTTC.

CDR3 amino acids: CASRPTSGGQETQYF. The DNA for the CDR3 is TGTGCCAGCAGACCCACTAGCGGGGGACAAGAGACCCAGTACTTC. The gene calls are TRBV7-2 and TRBJ2-5, with 11 bases matching TRBD2. Germline V gene lookup returns CDR1 SGHTA and CDR2 FQGNSA. The V gene end was trimmed by 6 bases and the J gene end by 2 bases; junction bases not matched to a gene: 5. The CDR3 has 15 amino acids.

The chain employs TRBV6-5 and TRBJ1-6; D remains unclear. This CDR3 has 14 amino acids. The germline V gene encodes CDR1 MNHEY and CDR2 SVGAGI. Trimming removed 7 bases at V and 0 bases at J, with 7 bases between. CDR3 amino acids: CASTPDSYNSPLHF. CDR3 in DNA: TGTGCCAGCACCCCAGACTCCTATAATTCACCCCTCCACTTT.

J is TRBJ1-2 and V is TRBV7-9; D perhaps matches TRBD1 (6 bases). Germline V lookup: CDR1 SEHNR, CDR2 FQNEAQ (reference sequence). Trimming removed 6 bases from V and 8 bases from J, with 19 bases in between. The CDR3 is 14 amino acids. CDR3 DNA sequence: TGTGCCAGCAGACCCGCCGGAAGCGGGGGCGGCTACACCTTC. It yields the protein CASRPAGSGGGYTF.

This sequence joins TRBV5-8 and TRBJ2-6; D might be TRBD1 (6 bases). Germline values: CDR1 SGHTS, CDR2 YDEGEE. V lost 0 bases and J lost 2, with 15 bases in between. The CDR3 has 18 amino acids. CDR3 in amino acids: CASSLVTGYLAGANVLTF. DNA for the CDR3: TGTGCCAGCAGCTTGGTAACAGGGTATCTAGCTGGGGCCAACGTCCTGACTTTC.

This clone was counted once. This chain uses TRBV27 with TRBJ1-2; tentatively, D is TRBD1 (6 bases). Trimming took off 8 bases at V and 6 bases at J, with 25 bases between the two ends. Germline CDR1 and CDR2: MNHEY and SMNVEV (reference sequence). The CDR3 covers 16 residues. CDR3 region: CASGSDRRPNADGYTF. The DNA of the CDR3 is TGTGCCAGCGGGTCAGACAGGCGGCCAAACGCCGATGGCTACACCTTC.

This clone has only one observation. The rearrangement joins TRBV27 to TRBJ2-2; a weak D match, TRBD1 (5 bases). The CDR3 is 15 amino acids. Germline V gene sequence: CDR1 MNHEY, CDR2 SMNVEV (reference sequence). V was pared by 5 bases and J by 1 base, with 11 bases between. CDR3 amino acids: CASSPRQRNTGELFF. The CDR3 nucleotides are TGTGCCAGCAGTCCCCGACAGAGGAACACCGGGGAGCTGTTTTTT.

This chain joins TRBV5-4 and TRBJ2-3, with a tentative D call TRBD2 (5 bases). This CDR3 spans 15 amino acids. Germline-derived CDR1 and CDR2 are SGHNT and YYREEE (reference sequence). Between the trimmed V and J ends, which lost 0 bases and 1 base, there was a span of 9 bases. CDR3 DNA sequence: TGTGCCAGCAGCTTGGCGGCCGGGGGCACAGATACGCAGTATTTT. This gives the protein CASSLAAGGTDTQYF. Based on the CDR3 plus reference TRBV5-4 and TRBJ2-3, the full variable domain is ETGVTQSPTHLIKTRGQQVTLRCSSQSGHNTVSWYQQALGQGPQFIFQYYREEENGRGNFPPRFSGLQFPNYSSELNVNALELDDSALYLCASSLAAGGTDTQYFGPGTRLTVL.

This clone was observed a handful of times. J is TRBJ1-2 and V is TRBV21-1. TRBV21-1 is a known pseudogene. The CDR3 totals 11 residues. The CDR3 region is CASTPNYGYTF. The DNA of the CDR3 is TGTGCCAGTACTCCTAACTATGGCTACACCTTC.

The gene calls are TRBV5-6 and TRBJ1-2; D gene ambiguous. The V end was cut by 5 bases, the J end by 0 bases, with 8 bases between. CDR3 length: 13 amino acids. The germline V gene encodes CDR1 SGHDT and CDR2 YYEEEE. The CDR3 sequence is CASSFGANYGYTF. CDR3 sequence (DNA): TGTGCCAGCAGTTTCGGGGCTAACTATGGCTACACCTTC. The full variable domain, rest sourced from reference TRBV5-6 and TRBJ1-2, is DAGVTQSPTHLIKTRGQQVTLRCSPKSGHDTVSWYQQALGQGPQFIFQYYEEEERQRGNFPDRFSGHQFPNYSSELNVNALLLGDSALYLCASSFGANYGYTFGSGTRLTVV.

The chain recombines TRBV29-1 with TRBJ2-1; 7 bases fit TRBD1. The CDR3 sequence is 13 residues long. Germline loops: CDR1 SQVTM, CDR2 ANQGSEA. After removal of 3 bases from V and 4 bases from J, the junction contained 3 bases not matched to a gene. CDR3 protein: CSVDGTAYNEQFF. The CDR3 DNA is TGCAGCGTTGATGGGACAGCGTACAATGAGCAGTTCTTC.

This clone has more than one count but fewer than ten. The gene calls are TRBV19 and TRBJ1-6, with a tentative D call TRBD1 (5 bases). This CDR3 contains 16 residues. Germline lookup yields CDR1 LNHDA and CDR2 SQIVND (reference sequence). Trimming left V 3 bases short and J 9 bases short, with 18 bases between. The DNA of the CDR3 is TGTGCCAGTAGTATTGTAGGAGGGGCGTTGGGTTCACCCCTCCACTTT. It codes for CASSIVGGALGSPLHF.

CDR3 DNA: TGTGCCAGCAGCTTAGCGGTGCAGGGGACGAGGGATGAGCAGTTCTTC. Its protein product is CASSLAVQGTRDEQFF. The gene calls are TRBV7-9 and TRBJ2-1; D is possibly TRBD1 (6 bases). Trimming shortened V by 0 bases and J by 8 bases, and 17 bases separated the two germline ends. The germline CDR1 and CDR2 sequences are SEHNR and FQNEAQ (reference sequence). This CDR3 is 16 amino acids long.

J is TRBJ1-1 and V is TRBV7-8; D remains ambiguous. The CDR3 is 13 residues long. Germline loops: CDR1 SGHVS, CDR2 FQNEAQ. V was cut by 1 base and J by 1 base, with 4 bases left in between. CDR3 nucleotide sequence: TGTGCCAGCAGCTTAGGGGCGAACACTGAAGCTTTCTTT. Its protein is CASSLGANTEAFF.

The V and J genes are TRBV18 and TRBJ1-3, with a weak D call TRBD1 (5 bases). Deletions cut 8 bases from V and 3 bases from J, with 14 bases between. CDR1 is KGHSH, CDR2 LQKENI, per germline. This CDR3 comprises 14 residues. The CDR3 bases are TGTGCCAGCCCAACGTCAGGGAATGGAAACACCATATATTTT. Translation gives CASPTSGNGNTIYF.

This clone is a singleton in its sample. This chain joins TRBV7-2 and TRBJ2-2; D gene unclear. Trimming left V 1 base short and J 2 bases short, with 8 bases between. The CDR3 length is 15 residues. In germline, CDR1 is SGHTA, CDR2 FQGNSA. The CDR3 nucleotides are TGTGCCAGCAGCTTAGGCCCTACTAACACCGGGGAGCTGTTTTTT. Translating it yields CASSLGPTNTGELFF.

The V call is TRBV9, the J call TRBJ2-5; D possibly corresponds to TRBD1 (7 bases). In germline, CDR1 is SGDLS, CDR2 YYNGEE. This CDR3 region has 14 residues. Trimming took 2 bases from V and 2 from J, leaving 10 bases between them. The CDR3 is CASSVQGGQETQYF. CDR3 nucleotide sequence: TGTGCCAGCAGCGTTCAGGGGGGTCAAGAGACCCAGTACTTC.